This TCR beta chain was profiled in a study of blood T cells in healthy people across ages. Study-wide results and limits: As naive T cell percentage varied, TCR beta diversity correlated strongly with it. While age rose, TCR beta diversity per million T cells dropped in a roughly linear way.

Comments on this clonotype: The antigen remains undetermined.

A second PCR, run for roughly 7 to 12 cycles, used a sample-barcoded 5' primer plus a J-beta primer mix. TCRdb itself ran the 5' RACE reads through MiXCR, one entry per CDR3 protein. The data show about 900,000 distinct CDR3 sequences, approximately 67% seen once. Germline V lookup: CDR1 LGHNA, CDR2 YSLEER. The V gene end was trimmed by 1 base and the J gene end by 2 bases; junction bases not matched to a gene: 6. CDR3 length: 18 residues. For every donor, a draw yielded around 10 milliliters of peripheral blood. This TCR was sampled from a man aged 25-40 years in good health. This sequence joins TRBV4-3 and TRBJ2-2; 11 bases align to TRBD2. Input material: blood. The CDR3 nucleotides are TGCGCCAGCAGCCAAGGAGGGGGACTAGCGGCCAACACCGGGGAGCTGTTTTTT. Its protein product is CASSQGGGLAANTGELFF.